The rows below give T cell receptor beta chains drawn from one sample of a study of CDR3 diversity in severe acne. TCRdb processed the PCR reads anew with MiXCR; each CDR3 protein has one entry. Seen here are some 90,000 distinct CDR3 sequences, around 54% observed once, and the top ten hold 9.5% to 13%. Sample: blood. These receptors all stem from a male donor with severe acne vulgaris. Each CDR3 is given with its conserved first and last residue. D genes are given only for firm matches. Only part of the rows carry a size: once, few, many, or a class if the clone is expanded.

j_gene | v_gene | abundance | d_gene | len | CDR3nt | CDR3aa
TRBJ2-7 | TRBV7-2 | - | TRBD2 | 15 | TGTGCCAGCAGCATTGCCGGGACTAGAGCAAGTCAGCAGTACTTC | CASSIAGTRASQQYF
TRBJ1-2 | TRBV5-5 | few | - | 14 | TGTGCCAGCAGCTCCGGGAGAGGACCAGCTGGCTACACCTTC | CASSSGRGPAGYTF
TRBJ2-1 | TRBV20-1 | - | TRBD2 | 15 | TGCAGTGCTACCGGACTAGCGGGAGACTACAATGAGCAGTTCTTC | CSATGLAGDYNEQFF
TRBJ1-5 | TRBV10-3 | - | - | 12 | TGTGCCAGCAGCTCCCCCGGCCAGCCCCAGCATTTT | CASSSPGQPQHF
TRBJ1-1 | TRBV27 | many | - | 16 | TGTGCCAGCAGTCCCCTCCTGGGACACTCGGGCACTGAAGCTTTCTTT | CASSPLLGHSGTEAFF
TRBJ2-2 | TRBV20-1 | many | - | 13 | TGCAGTGCTAGATGTCTGAACACCGGGGAGCTGTTTTTT | CSARCLNTGELFF
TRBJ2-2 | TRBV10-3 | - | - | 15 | TGTGCCAGCAGCCCCCCGGGGGGCGACACCGGGGAGCTGTTTTTT | CASSPPGGDTGELFF
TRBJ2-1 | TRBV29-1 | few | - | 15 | TGCAGCGTTGAACTCCTTACAGGGATGGCCTACGAGCAGTTCTTC | CSVELLTGMAYEQFF
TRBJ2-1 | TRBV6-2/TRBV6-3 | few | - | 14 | TGTGCCAGCAGCCCTGACTTGCGGGCTAATGAGCAGTTCTTC | CASSPDLRANEQFF
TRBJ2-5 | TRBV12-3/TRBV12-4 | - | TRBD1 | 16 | TGTGCCAGCGGAAGATCGGGACAGGGGGCTGGAGAGACCCAGTACTTC | CASGRSGQGAGETQYF
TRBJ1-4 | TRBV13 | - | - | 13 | TGTGCCAGCAACGCCCGGGGAGCAGAAAAACTGTTTTTT | CASNARGAEKLFF
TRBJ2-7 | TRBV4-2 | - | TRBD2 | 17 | TGTGCCAGCAGCCAAGATCCAGGTCACGGACTAGCGGACGAGCAGTACTTC | CASSQDPGHGLADEQYF
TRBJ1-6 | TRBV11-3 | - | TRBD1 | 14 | TGTGCCAGCAGTTACAGGGGAGCGTACTCACCCCTCCACTTT | CASSYRGAYSPLHF
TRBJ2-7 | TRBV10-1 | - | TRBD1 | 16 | TGCGCCAGCAGTGATACTACCGGGACAGTAGGATACGAGCAGTACTTC | CASSDTTGTVGYEQYF
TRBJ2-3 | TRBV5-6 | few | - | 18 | TGTGCCAGCAGCTTGGGGGCAGGGTACCCCCAAAGGACAGATACGCAGTATTTT | CASSLGAGYPQRTDTQYF
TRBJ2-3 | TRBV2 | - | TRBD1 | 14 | TGTGCCAGCAGTCCCCCCGCCCGGACAGGTACGCAGTATTTT | CASSPPARTGTQYF
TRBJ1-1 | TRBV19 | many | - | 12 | TGTGCCAGTCAGACAGGGAACACTGAAGCTTTCTTT | CASQTGNTEAFF
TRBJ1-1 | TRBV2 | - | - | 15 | TGTGCCAGCAGTGAGGGAAGGCAGGGGATCACTGAAGCTTTCTTT | CASSEGRQGITEAFF
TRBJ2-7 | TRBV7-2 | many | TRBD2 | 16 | TGTGCCAGCAGCTTAGAGGGGACTAGCGGGAGATTCGAGCAGTACTTC | CASSLEGTSGRFEQYF
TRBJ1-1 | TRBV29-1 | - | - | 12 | TGCAGCGTAGATACCGCGAACACTGAAGCTTTCTTT | CSVDTANTEAFF
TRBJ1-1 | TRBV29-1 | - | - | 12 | TGCAGCGTTGCGGCCGGGGGCACTGAAGCTTTCTTT | CSVAAGGTEAFF
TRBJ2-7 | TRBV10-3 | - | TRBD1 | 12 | TGTGCCATCAGTGAGTCACAGGGGGCCAAATACTTC | CAISESQGAKYF
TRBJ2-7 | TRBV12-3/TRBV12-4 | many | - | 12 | TGTGCCAGCAGCGCCCCGGGTTACGAGCAGTACTTC | CASSAPGYEQYF
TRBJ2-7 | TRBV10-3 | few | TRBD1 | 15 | TGTGCCATCAGTGAGTCGGACAGGAGCTCCTACGAGCAGTACTTC | CAISESDRSSYEQYF
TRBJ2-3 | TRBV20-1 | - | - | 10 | TGCAGCCCCCAGGGCGGCACGCAGTATTTT | CSPQGGTQYF
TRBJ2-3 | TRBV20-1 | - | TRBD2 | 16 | TGCAGTCCGGAGACTAGCGGGAGGGTCCGTAATGAGGTGCAGTATTTT | CSPETSGRVRNEVQYF
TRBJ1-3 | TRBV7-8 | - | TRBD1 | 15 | TGTGCCAGCAGCCAGGGGGTTAGTTCTGGAAACACCATATATTTT | CASSQGVSSGNTIYF
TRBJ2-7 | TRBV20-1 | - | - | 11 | TGCAGTGCTAGAGACAGCTACGAGCAGTACTTC | CSARDSYEQYF
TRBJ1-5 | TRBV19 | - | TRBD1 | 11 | TGTGCCAGTGGTAACGGACAGGGTGTGCATTTT | CASGNGQGVHF
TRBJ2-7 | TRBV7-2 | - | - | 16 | TGTGCCAGCAGCTTAGCAATCCCGGACAGCGCCTACGAGCAGTACTTC | CASSLAIPDSAYEQYF
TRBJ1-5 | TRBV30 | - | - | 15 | TGTGCCTGGAGTACTACAGGGATTGGCAATCAGCCCCAGCATTTT | CAWSTTGIGNQPQHF
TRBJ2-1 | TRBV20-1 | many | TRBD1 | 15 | TGCAGTGCTAGAGACTCTCCGGACAGGGTTCATGAGCAGTTCTTC | CSARDSPDRVHEQFF
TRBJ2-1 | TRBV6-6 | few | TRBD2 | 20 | TGTGCCAGCAGCCAGCACGTAGGGCTAGCGGGAGGCCTAATGGAGAATGAGCAGTTCTTC | CASSQHVGLAGGLMENEQFF
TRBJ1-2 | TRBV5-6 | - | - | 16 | TGTGCCAGCAGCCCGACAGAGTTCGGGGCTAACTATGGCTACACCTTC | CASSPTEFGANYGYTF
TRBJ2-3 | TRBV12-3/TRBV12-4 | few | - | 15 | TGTGCCAGCAGTAAAGGGGGGTCCTCCACAGATACGCAGTATTTT | CASSKGGSSTDTQYF
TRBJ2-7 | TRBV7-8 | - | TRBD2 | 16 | TGTGCCAGCAGCTCAAGGCCGGGACTAGCGGGACCCGAGCAGTACTTC | CASSSRPGLAGPEQYF
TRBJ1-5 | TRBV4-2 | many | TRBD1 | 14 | TGTGCCAGCAGCCCTGGACAGGGCAATCAGCCCCAGCATTTT | CASSPGQGNQPQHF
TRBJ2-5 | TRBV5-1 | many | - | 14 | TGCGCCAGCAGCTTAAACGGGGCAGACGAGACCCAGTACTTC | CASSLNGADETQYF
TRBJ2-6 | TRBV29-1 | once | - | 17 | TGCAGCGTTGAAGAGAAACAGACGAGCTCTGGGGCCAACGTCCTGACTTTC | CSVEEKQTSSGANVLTF
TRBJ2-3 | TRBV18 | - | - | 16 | TGTGCCAGCTCAGCGGTTTCCGGGACTAGCACAGATACGCAGTATTTT | CASSAVSGTSTDTQYF
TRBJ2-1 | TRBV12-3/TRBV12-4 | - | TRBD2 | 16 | TGTGCCAGCAGTCCCGGGACTAGCGACTCCTACAATGAGCAGTTCTTC | CASSPGTSDSYNEQFF
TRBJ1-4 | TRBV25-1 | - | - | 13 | TGTGCCAGCATGACCTACTCGGGCGAAAAACTGTTTTTT | CASMTYSGEKLFF
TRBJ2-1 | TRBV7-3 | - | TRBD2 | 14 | TGTGCCAGCAGCACCCCTTTGACTAGCGATGAGCAGTTCTTC | CASSTPLTSDEQFF
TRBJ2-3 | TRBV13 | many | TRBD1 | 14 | TGTGCCAGCAGCTCGGACAGGGGGTTGAATACGCAGTATTTT | CASSSDRGLNTQYF
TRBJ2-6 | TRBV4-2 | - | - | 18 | TGTGCCAGCAGCCAAGTTTACGGCTTGAGCTCTGGGGCCAACGCCCTGACTTTC | CASSQVYGLSSGANALTF